These 32 T cell receptor beta chains came from one sample sequenced in a study of shared clonotypes between healthy human individuals. The data were produced by immunoSEQ multiplex PCR, yet TCRdb's version contains in-frame clones alone and is incomplete. The table has 2 million to 2.5 million clones, about 90% seen once. The material sequenced was naive CD4+ T cells from PBMCs. The subset is: CD45RA+ positively selected. These receptors originate from a man younger than 35 in good health. Some clones in this sample may be carry-over from other donors' samples.

With respect to this clone: The identical CDR3 is also encoded by other nucleotide sequences in the sample. V gene TRBV20-1 combines with J gene TRBJ1-1; D possibly corresponds to TRBD1 (5 bases). The CDR3 sequence is 11 residues long. CDR1 is DFQATT, CDR2 SNEGSKA, per germline (reference sequence). Trimming took off 0 bases at V and 7 bases at J, with 6 bases between the two ends. The CDR3 sequence is CSARDTGEAFF. The CDR3 DNA is TGCAGTGCTAGAGATACAGGTGAAGCTTTCTTT.

The genes are TRBV5-4 and TRBJ2-3, with 8 bases aligning to TRBD2. The trim removed 4 bases at V and 3 bases at J, leaving 10 bases unmatched. The CDR3 has 16 amino acids. Germline CDR1 SGHNT, CDR2 YYREEE (reference sequence). In DNA, the CDR3 is TGTGCCAGCAGCCTCAGACTTAGCGGGGAGACAGATACGCAGTATTTT. Its protein is CASSLRLSGETDTQYF.

This clone was counted a single time. The chain links TRBV7-6 to TRBJ2-3; possible D gene TRBD1, 6 bases. The CDR3 contains 15 residues. Germline V CDR1 and CDR2: SGHVS, FNYEAQ. V lost 4 bases and J lost 0, with 11 bases in between. The chain's CDR3 is CASSSPGGSTDTQYF. The CDR3 region has the DNA TGTGCCAGCAGCTCTCCTGGGGGCAGCACAGATACGCAGTATTTT.

This chain uses TRBV9 with TRBJ2-1; D may correspond to TRBD1 or TRBD2 (6 bases each). Germline V gene data show CDR1 as SGDLS and CDR2 as YYNGEE. V lost 4 bases to trimming and J lost 9 bases, with 26 bases between them. This CDR3 has 17 residues. CDR3 sequence: CASSLPRGGPSGIEQFF. CDR3 coding DNA: TGTGCCAGCAGCCTCCCTCGTGGGGGGCCCTCAGGGATTGAGCAGTTCTTC.

The V gene is TRBV28, the J gene TRBJ1-5; D may be TRBD1 (5 bases). The CDR3 length is 17 residues. Germline V gives CDR1 MDHEN, CDR2 SYDVKM. The germline V and J ends were trimmed by 2 bases and 1 base, with 15 bases remaining between them. DNA of the CDR3: TGTGCCAGCAGTTTACCCCCGTGGGGGAGCAGCAATCAGCCCCAGCATTTT. Protein product: CASSLPPWGSSNQPQHF.

The V call is TRBV19, the J call TRBJ2-6; D is perhaps TRBD1 (6 bases). CDR3 length equals 18 residues. CDR1 and CDR2 (germline): LNHDA, SQIVND (reference sequence). Trimming took 0 bases from V and 0 from J, leaving 12 bases between them. The CDR3 DNA sequence: TGTGCCAGTAGTATAGATACAAGGGGGTACTCTGGGGCCAACGTCCTGACTTTC. It yields the protein CASSIDTRGYSGANVLTF.

To note about this clone: The sample carries other DNA sequences with the same CDR3. This sequence joins TRBV6-1 and TRBJ2-7; D call uncertain. The ends were cut back, 1 base at V and 0 bases at J, with 7 bases in the middle. CDR1 and CDR2 from the germline V gene are MNHNS and SASEGT. This CDR3 has 14 residues. In DNA, the CDR3 is TGTGCCAGCAGTGAAGGTGGCAGCTCCTACGAGCAGTACTTC. It translates to CASSEGGSSYEQYF.

The rearrangement uses TRBV6-5 and TRBJ2-4; D might be TRBD1 or TRBD2, each matching 6 bases. Germline CDR1 is MNHEY and CDR2 is SVGAGI. The V end was cut by 2 bases, the J end by 9 bases, with 11 bases between. This CDR3 spans 13 amino acids. The CDR3 protein is CASSYTGATIQYF. CDR3 DNA: TGTGCCAGCAGTTACACGGGGGCTACCATTCAGTACTTC.

The V call is TRBV27, the J call TRBJ2-1; D gene uncertain. The CDR3 is 12 amino acids. CDR1 is MNHEY and CDR2 is SMNVEV in the germline V gene (reference sequence). Trimming stripped 5 bases from V and 1 base from J, with 3 bases between. The CDR3 region has the DNA TGTGCCAGCAGTAAATCCTACAATGAGCAGTTCTTC. Amino acids: CASSKSYNEQFF.

V gene TRBV2 combines with J gene TRBJ2-1; maybe TRBD2 (7 bases). Germline values: CDR1 SNHLY, CDR2 FYNNEI. The CDR3 is 17 amino acids. V was shortened by 5 bases and J by 0 bases, with 17 bases between the two germline ends. The CDR3 sequence is CASSIGGASPSYNEQFF. The CDR3 coding sequence is TGTGCCAGCAGTATAGGGGGGGCTAGCCCCTCCTACAATGAGCAGTTCTTC.

This chain links TRBV18 with TRBJ2-6; D is possibly TRBD1 (6 bases). The germline V gene encodes CDR1 KGHSH and CDR2 LQKENI. V shed 1 base and J shed 0 bases, with 10 bases lying between them. CDR3 length: 17 amino acids. CDR3 bases: TGTGCCAGCTCACCACAGGGGGTGGGCTCTGGGGCCAACGTCCTGACTTTC. This translates into CASSPQGVGSGANVLTF. The full variable domain, in which reference TRBV18 and TRBJ2-6 provide the parts outside the CDR3, is NAGVMQNPRHLVRRRGQEARLRCSPMKGHSHVYWYRQLPEEGLKFMVYLQKENIIDESGMPKERFSAEFPKEGPSILRIQQVVRGDSAAYFCASSPQGVGSGANVLTFGAGSRLTVL.

The chain uses TRBV9 and TRBJ2-7; the D gene is possibly TRBD2 (5 bases). V lost 0 bases and J 3 bases, leaving 10 bases between the germline ends. Germline V gene data show CDR1 as SGDLS and CDR2 as YYNGEE. The CDR3 extends over 14 amino acids. CDR3: CASSVDAGNYEQYF. For the CDR3, the DNA is TGTGCCAGCAGCGTAGATGCCGGGAACTACGAGCAGTACTTC.

This clone was seen once. The chain combines TRBV15 with TRBJ2-1; tentative D call: TRBD2 (6 bases). This CDR3 is 17 amino acids long. V shed 9 bases and J shed 2 bases, with 23 bases lying between them. Per germline, CDR1 LNHNV and CDR2 YYDKDF (reference sequence). The CDR3 DNA is TGTGCCACACAAATGGAGACCGGGACTCCGACCTACAATGAGCAGTTCTTC. Translating gives CATQMETGTPTYNEQFF.

CDR3 nucleotide sequence: TGCGCCAGCAGCCAAAGAACAGGTAGATCTGGAAACACCATATATTTT. The encoded protein is CASSQRTGRSGNTIYF. The chain uses TRBV4-1 and TRBJ1-3; D is perhaps TRBD1 (5 bases). The CDR3 is 16 residues long. V gave up 2 bases and J gave up 1 base, with 12 bases separating them. Germline CDR1 reads MGHRA; CDR2 reads YSYEKL.

The chain couples TRBV27 to TRBJ1-1, with 8 bases aligning to TRBD1. CDR1 MNHEY and CDR2 SMNVEV come from the germline V gene (reference sequence). Trimming at V came to 6 bases and at J to 3 bases, leaving 3 bases not matched to a gene. This CDR3 contains 13 residues. Here the CDR3 DNA reads TGTGCCAGCAGGGACAGGGTACACACTGAAGCTTTCTTT. Translation gives CASRDRVHTEAFF.

The chain uses TRBV27 and TRBJ2-1; TRBD2 aligns across 12 bases. Germline V CDR1 and CDR2: MNHEY, SMNVEV (reference sequence). V lost 2 bases and J lost 5; bases outside the gene matches: 10. The CDR3 consists of 18 residues. CDR3 in amino acids: CASSLLAGGEIPNNEQFF. The CDR3 DNA sequence: TGTGCCAGCAGTTTACTAGCGGGAGGGGAGATACCTAACAATGAGCAGTTCTTC.

About this clone itself: Sequence at one end of the junction differs from germline and may be a read error. The rearrangement uses TRBV19 and TRBJ1-5, with D possibly matching TRBD1 (5 bases). This CDR3 region has 15 residues. CDR1 is LNHDA and CDR2 is SQIVND in the germline V gene (reference sequence). The CDR3 region has the DNA TGTGCCAGCAGTATATGGCAGGGACTGAATCAGCCCCAGCATTTT. It translates to CASSIWQGLNQPQHF.

The chain employs TRBV4-1 and TRBJ2-7; 13 bases match TRBD2. V shed 4 bases and J 2 bases; nucleotides not matched to a gene: 5. The CDR3 is 16 residues long. CDR1 and CDR2 (germline): MGHRA, YSYEKL. The CDR3 reads CASSPGLAGLPYEQYF. The DNA of the CDR3 is TGCGCCAGCAGCCCGGGACTAGCGGGACTACCCTACGAGCAGTACTTC.

The chain carries TRBV7-2 and TRBJ1-2; TRBD1 matches at 7 bases. The germline gives CDR1 SGHTA, CDR2 FQGNSA. V shed 3 bases, J shed 3 bases, and the junction held 7 bases outside the gene matches. The CDR3 totals 15 residues. The CDR3 loop is CASSFKGALDYGYTF. CDR3 coding DNA: TGTGCCAGCAGCTTTAAGGGGGCGTTAGACTATGGCTACACCTTC.

The genes are TRBV28 and TRBJ1-5; the match to TRBD1 covers 7 bases. This CDR3 region has 16 residues. Trimming took 7 bases from V and 4 from J; bases not matched to a gene: 13. CDR1 and CDR2 (germline): MDHEN, SYDVKM. The CDR3 coding sequence is TGTGCCAGCAAATCAGCAGGGGGACGGTGGAATCAGCCCCAGCATTTT. This translates into CASKSAGGRWNQPQHF.

Remarks on this clone: Other DNA sequences within the sample encode an identical CDR3. The chain recombines TRBV27 with TRBJ2-1; D uncertain. Germline V gene lookup returns CDR1 MNHEY and CDR2 SMNVEV (reference sequence). V was shortened by 2 bases and J by 2 bases, with 7 bases between the two germline ends. This CDR3 comprises 14 residues. CDR3: CASSLSRTYNEQFF. The CDR3 DNA reads as TGTGCCAGCAGTTTAAGCAGGACCTACAATGAGCAGTTCTTC.

The chain has TRBV2 and TRBJ1-4; 8 bases map to TRBD1. The V segment lost 6 bases and the J segment 7 bases; nucleotides outside the gene matches: 7. This CDR3 has 14 amino acids. Germline V CDR1 and CDR2: SNHLY, FYNNEI. Here the CDR3 reads CASRKTGAIEKLFF. DNA of the CDR3: TGTGCCAGCAGAAAGACAGGGGCGATTGAAAAACTGTTTTTT.

This sequence joins TRBV6-5 and TRBJ2-3, with unresolved D. Per the germline V gene, CDR1 is MNHEY and CDR2 is SVGAGI. This CDR3 has 14 residues. V was pared by 5 bases and J by 0 bases, with 9 bases between. The CDR3: CASSPGRSTDTQYF. The DNA of the CDR3 is TGTGCCAGCAGTCCAGGACGGAGCACAGATACGCAGTATTTT.

The V gene is TRBV7-3, the J gene TRBJ2-7; possibly TRBD1 for D (6 bases). The V end lost 0 bases, the J end lost 3 bases, and 12 bases lay between the germline ends. The CDR3 covers 15 residues. CDR1 SGHTA and CDR2 FQGTGA come from the germline V gene. The CDR3 loop is CASSLTRTESYEQYF. The CDR3 nucleotides read TGTGCCAGCAGCTTAACACGGACAGAAAGCTACGAGCAGTACTTC.

This chain uses TRBV6-1 with TRBJ2-2; D is unclear. The CDR3 spans 13 residues. Per the germline V gene, CDR1 is MNHNS and CDR2 is SASEGT. V was cut by 7 bases and J by 3 bases, with 9 bases left in between. The CDR3 DNA sequence: TGTGCCAGCACCCCCCCTCACACCGGGGAGCTGTTTTTT. Protein sequence: CASTPPHTGELFF.

The J gene is TRBJ2-2, the V gene TRBV7-6, with 10 bases lining up with TRBD1. V dropped 5 bases and J dropped 7; count of bases not matched to a gene: 13. The CDR3 is 17 amino acids. Germline loops: CDR1 SGHVS, CDR2 FNYEAQ. As DNA, the CDR3 is TGTGCCAGCAGCCTAAAGCCGACAGGGGGCAAAATCGGGGAGCTGTTTTTT. This encodes CASSLKPTGGKIGELFF.

This clone was counted once. Other DNA sequences in this specimen translate into the identical CDR3. CDR3 coding DNA: TGTGCCAGCAGCGTCTTGGGTGGCACTGAAGCTTTCTTT. Its protein is CASSVLGGTEAFF. The gene calls are TRBV9 and TRBJ1-1; D remains ambiguous. CDR1 SGDLS and CDR2 YYNGEE come from the germline V gene. The CDR3 length is 13 residues. Trimming pared 2 bases from V and 4 bases from J, leaving 9 bases between.

The chain uses TRBV28 and TRBJ2-2, with 12 bases fitting TRBD1. Germline lookup yields CDR1 MDHEN and CDR2 SYDVKM. This CDR3 comprises 16 residues. V dropped 5 bases and J dropped 6; count of bases not matched to a gene: 7. CDR3 sequence (DNA): TGTGCCAGCAGTCCGCCCGGGACAGGGGGCGCCGGGGAGCTGTTTTTT. This sequence encodes CASSPPGTGGAGELFF.

V gene TRBV9 combines with J gene TRBJ2-2, with D maybe TRBD1 (5 bases). Germline V gene sequence: CDR1 SGDLS, CDR2 YYNGEE. The germline V and J ends were trimmed by 0 bases and 0 bases, with 9 bases remaining between them. This CDR3 is built from 16 residues. CDR3 sequence (DNA): TGTGCCAGCAGCGTAGGTTCCAGGGCGAACACCGGGGAGCTGTTTTTT. This encodes CASSVGSRANTGELFF. Using reference TRBV9 and TRBJ2-2 for the parts outside the CDR3, the full variable domain is DSGVTQTPKHLITATGQRVTLRCSPRSGDLSVYWYQQSLDQGLQFLIQYYNGEERAKGNILERFSAQQFPDLHSELNLSSLELGDSALYFCASSVGSRANTGELFFGEGSRLTVL.

V usage is TRBV28 and J usage is TRBJ2-3; no definite D call. Trimming left V 5 bases short and J 0 bases short, with 9 bases between. CDR1 and CDR2 (germline): MDHEN, SYDVKM. The CDR3 has 14 residues. The CDR3 loop reads CASSPPGSTDTQYF. The CDR3 nucleotides read TGTGCCAGCAGTCCCCCGGGCAGCACAGATACGCAGTATTTT.

V and J are TRBV19 and TRBJ1-5; tentatively, D is TRBD1 (5 bases). CDR1 LNHDA and CDR2 SQIVND come from the germline V gene (reference sequence). The CDR3 covers 13 residues. V lost 5 bases and J 4 bases, leaving 9 bases between the germline ends. The CDR3 spells CASSWAGNQPQHF. The CDR3 region has the DNA TGTGCCAGTAGTTGGGCAGGGAATCAGCCCCAGCATTTT. Based on the CDR3 plus reference TRBV19 and TRBJ1-5, the full variable domain is DGGITQSPKYLFRKEGQNVTLSCEQNLNHDAMYWYRQDPGQGLRLIYYSQIVNDFQKGDIAEGYSVSREKKESFPLTVTSAQKNPTAFYLCASSWAGNQPQHFGDGTRLSIL.

This clone was recorded once. This CDR3 is also generated by other DNA sequences in the sample. The chain links TRBV15 to TRBJ2-7, with D uncertain. CDR1 and CDR2 (germline): LNHNV, YYDKDF (reference sequence). CDR3 size: 14 residues. V was clipped by 0 bases and J by 3 bases, with 9 bases between them. The CDR3 protein is CATSRDPSSYEQYF. In DNA form, the CDR3 reads TGTGCCACCAGCAGAGACCCCTCCAGCTACGAGCAGTACTTC.